Listed below are T cell receptor beta chains from one sample, sequenced in a study of T cells in Graves' hyperthyroidism and ophthalmopathy. TCRdb re-analysed the multiplex PCR reads in MiXCR, keeping a single row per CDR3 protein. The sample records about 620,000 distinct CDR3 sequences, about a sixth being singletons. Sequenced material: blood. These receptors all stem from a woman in her 30s with Graves' hyperthyroidism. The CDR3 runs from the conserved cysteine through the conserved F or W. Each record gives: J gene, D gene, clone size, V gene, CDR3 protein, CDR3 DNA. The D gene is left open where the match is weak. Only part of the rows carry a size: once, few, many, or a class if the clone is expanded.

J gene: TRBJ1-1
D gene: -
clone size: few
V gene: TRBV6-6
CDR3 protein: CASSCSTGPAAFF
CDR3 DNA: TGTGCCAGCAGTTGCTCGACAGGCCCGGCGGCTTTCTTT

J gene: TRBJ2-7
D gene: TRBD2
clone size: few
V gene: TRBV2
CDR3 protein: CASSALGTSGYEQYF
CDR3 DNA: TGTGCCAGCAGCGCTCTTGGGACTAGCGGCTACGAGCAGTACTTC

J gene: TRBJ1-1
D gene: -
clone size: many
V gene: TRBV20-1
CDR3 protein: CSARDGRGTTEAFF
CDR3 DNA: TGCAGTGCTAGAGATGGACGAGGTACGACTGAAGCTTTCTTT

J gene: TRBJ2-4
D gene: -
clone size: many
V gene: TRBV5-1
CDR3 protein: CASSSTREGNIQYF
CDR3 DNA: TGCGCCAGCAGCAGTACTAGAGAGGGGAACATTCAGTACTTC

J gene: TRBJ2-5
D gene: -
clone size: -
V gene: TRBV5-1
CDR3 protein: CASQQGEETQYF
CDR3 DNA: TGCGCCAGTCAACAGGGTGAAGAGACCCAGTACTTC

J gene: TRBJ1-1
D gene: TRBD1
clone size: many
V gene: TRBV28
CDR3 protein: CASSWTGDLVRSLNTEAFF
CDR3 DNA: TGTGCCAGCTCCTGGACAGGGGACTTAGTTAGATCCCTCAACACTGAAGCTTTCTTT

J gene: TRBJ2-7
D gene: -
clone size: many
V gene: TRBV12-3/TRBV12-4
CDR3 protein: CASSKSPIAYEQYF
CDR3 DNA: TGTGCCAGCAGTAAAAGCCCCATCGCCTACGAGCAGTACTTC

J gene: TRBJ1-1
D gene: -
clone size: many
V gene: TRBV28
CDR3 protein: CATGGGVVNTEAFF
CDR3 DNA: TGTGCCACCGGCGGGGGGGTCGTGAACACTGAAGCTTTCTTT

J gene: TRBJ2-1
D gene: TRBD2
clone size: many
V gene: TRBV6-1
CDR3 protein: CASSQVAGGFNEQFF
CDR3 DNA: TGTGCCAGCAGCCAAGTAGCGGGAGGCTTCAATGAGCAGTTCTTC

J gene: TRBJ2-7
D gene: -
clone size: many
V gene: TRBV5-1
CDR3 protein: CASSAKGEWGELRTNYEQYF
CDR3 DNA: TGCGCCAGCAGCGCGAAAGGAGAATGGGGTGAGCTTAGAACGAACTACGAGCAGTACTTC

J gene: TRBJ2-5
D gene: -
clone size: many
V gene: TRBV2
CDR3 protein: CASSEQEMTQYF
CDR3 DNA: TGTGCCAGCAGTGAACAGGAGATGACCCAGTACTTC

J gene: TRBJ2-7
D gene: -
clone size: few
V gene: TRBV4-1
CDR3 protein: CASSRPGNYEQYF
CDR3 DNA: TGCGCCAGCAGCCGCCCAGGGAACTACGAGCAGTACTTC

J gene: TRBJ2-7
D gene: TRBD2
clone size: -
V gene: TRBV6-2/TRBV6-3
CDR3 protein: CASGPGLAGGPSYEQYF
CDR3 DNA: TGTGCCAGCGGACCGGGACTAGCGGGAGGGCCGTCCTACGAGCAGTACTTC

J gene: TRBJ2-5
D gene: TRBD1
clone size: many
V gene: TRBV30
CDR3 protein: CAWSWTGETQYF
CDR3 DNA: TGTGCCTGGAGCTGGACAGGAGAGACCCAGTACTTC

J gene: TRBJ2-1
D gene: TRBD2
clone size: many
V gene: TRBV6-2/TRBV6-3
CDR3 protein: CASSSAWTSGPYSYNEQFF
CDR3 DNA: TGTGCCAGCAGTTCCGCTTGGACTAGCGGGCCCTACTCCTACAATGAGCAGTTCTTC

J gene: TRBJ2-7
D gene: TRBD2
clone size: -
V gene: TRBV18
CDR3 protein: CASSRVGTSDEEYF
CDR3 DNA: TGTGCCAGCTCACGGGTAGGGACTAGCGACGAAGAGTACTTC

J gene: TRBJ2-7
D gene: TRBD1
clone size: -
V gene: TRBV28
CDR3 protein: CASTFGQGREQYF
CDR3 DNA: TGTGCCAGCACCTTCGGACAGGGGCGGGAGCAGTACTTC

J gene: TRBJ1-6
D gene: -
clone size: many
V gene: TRBV7-8
CDR3 protein: CASSLVGLGAGSPLHF
CDR3 DNA: TGTGCCAGCAGCTTAGTTGGATTGGGTGCTGGGTCACCCCTCCACTTT

J gene: TRBJ1-2
D gene: -
clone size: -
V gene: TRBV5-4
CDR3 protein: CASSSFGGSYGYTF
CDR3 DNA: TGTGCCAGCAGCTCATTCGGGGGCTCATATGGCTACACCTTC

J gene: TRBJ1-1
D gene: -
clone size: many
V gene: TRBV12-3/TRBV12-4
CDR3 protein: CASSPTGFVAEAFF
CDR3 DNA: TGTGCCAGCAGTCCAACAGGCTTTGTCGCTGAAGCTTTCTTT

J gene: TRBJ2-2
D gene: TRBD2
clone size: few
V gene: TRBV6-4
CDR3 protein: CASSELAGRNTGELFF
CDR3 DNA: TGTGCCAGCAGTGAGCTAGCGGGACGTAACACCGGGGAGCTGTTTTTT

J gene: TRBJ1-1
D gene: -
clone size: -
V gene: TRBV7-9
CDR3 protein: CASSFWGRNTEAFF
CDR3 DNA: TGTGCCAGCAGCTTTTGGGGGCGGAACACTGAAGCTTTCTTT

J gene: TRBJ2-7
D gene: TRBD2
clone size: few
V gene: TRBV6-5
CDR3 protein: CASSYAGLGLSSYEQYF
CDR3 DNA: TGTGCCAGCAGTTATGCGGGACTAGGGTTGAGCTCCTACGAGCAGTACTTC

J gene: TRBJ1-3
D gene: TRBD1
clone size: -
V gene: TRBV7-8
CDR3 protein: CASSFDRDSGNTIYF
CDR3 DNA: TGTGCCAGCAGCTTCGACAGGGATTCTGGAAACACCATATATTTT

J gene: TRBJ2-1
D gene: TRBD1
clone size: -
V gene: TRBV24-1
CDR3 protein: CATSGTGDNEQFF
CDR3 DNA: TGTGCCACCAGTGGGACAGGGGACAATGAGCAGTTCTTC

J gene: TRBJ2-7
D gene: TRBD2
clone size: many
V gene: TRBV28
CDR3 protein: CASHQLAGAENEQYF
CDR3 DNA: TGTGCCAGTCACCAACTAGCGGGAGCAGAAAACGAGCAGTACTTC

J gene: TRBJ2-1
D gene: -
clone size: many
V gene: TRBV20-1
CDR3 protein: CSAGGSGLYNEQFF
CDR3 DNA: TGCAGTGCGGGTGGGAGCGGGTTGTACAATGAGCAGTTCTTC

J gene: TRBJ1-5
D gene: -
clone size: -
V gene: TRBV6-1
CDR3 protein: CASIRGNSNQPQHF
CDR3 DNA: TGTGCCAGCATCAGAGGGAATAGCAATCAGCCCCAGCATTTT

J gene: TRBJ1-1
D gene: -
clone size: -
V gene: TRBV19
CDR3 protein: CASSINPPDSNTEAFF
CDR3 DNA: TGTGCCAGTAGTATAAACCCCCCAGATTCTAACACTGAAGCTTTCTTT

J gene: TRBJ2-7
D gene: -
clone size: many
V gene: TRBV10-3
CDR3 protein: CAIRNGLSSYEQYF
CDR3 DNA: TGTGCCATCAGAAATGGGCTGAGCTCCTACGAGCAGTACTTC

J gene: TRBJ2-2
D gene: TRBD2
clone size: -
V gene: TRBV20-1
CDR3 protein: CSARISGSYTGELFF
CDR3 DNA: TGCAGTGCTAGGATTAGCGGGAGCTACACCGGGGAGCTGTTTTTT

J gene: TRBJ1-2
D gene: TRBD1
clone size: few
V gene: TRBV28
CDR3 protein: CASRAQGQSFYGYTF
CDR3 DNA: TGTGCCAGCAGGGCCCAGGGACAGTCGTTCTATGGCTACACCTTC

J gene: TRBJ2-1
D gene: TRBD2
clone size: -
V gene: TRBV19
CDR3 protein: CASSSGSFNEQFF
CDR3 DNA: TGTGCCAGTAGTAGCGGGAGTTTCAATGAGCAGTTCTTC

J gene: TRBJ2-7
D gene: -
clone size: many
V gene: TRBV5-1
CDR3 protein: CASSFLAGGLSYEQYF
CDR3 DNA: TGCGCCAGCAGCTTCCTCGCAGGGGGGCTCTCCTACGAGCAGTACTTC

J gene: TRBJ2-7
D gene: TRBD2
clone size: few
V gene: TRBV9
CDR3 protein: CASSTTGTSSYEQYF
CDR3 DNA: TGTGCCAGCAGCACTACCGGGACTAGCTCCTACGAGCAGTACTTC

J gene: TRBJ2-1
D gene: TRBD2
clone size: many
V gene: TRBV6-2/TRBV6-3
CDR3 protein: CASRLGTSGRGYNEQFF
CDR3 DNA: TGTGCCAGCAGGCTCGGGACTAGCGGGAGAGGGTACAATGAGCAGTTCTTC

J gene: TRBJ2-5
D gene: TRBD1
clone size: many
V gene: TRBV20-1
CDR3 protein: CSAMRQGDLQETQYF
CDR3 DNA: TGCAGTGCAATGCGTCAGGGGGATCTACAAGAGACCCAGTACTTC

J gene: TRBJ2-3
D gene: -
clone size: many
V gene: TRBV2
CDR3 protein: CASRRTALHSTDTQYF
CDR3 DNA: TGTGCCAGCAGGCGGACAGCACTCCATAGCACAGATACGCAGTATTTT

J gene: TRBJ1-2
D gene: -
clone size: -
V gene: TRBV20-1
CDR3 protein: CSARDAGLEGYTF
CDR3 DNA: TGCAGTGCTAGAGATGCAGGCCTTGAAGGCTACACCTTC

J gene: TRBJ1-2
D gene: -
clone size: many
V gene: TRBV27
CDR3 protein: CASSLNGGEEATF
CDR3 DNA: TGTGCCAGCAGTTTGAATGGGGGCGAAGAGGCCACCTTC